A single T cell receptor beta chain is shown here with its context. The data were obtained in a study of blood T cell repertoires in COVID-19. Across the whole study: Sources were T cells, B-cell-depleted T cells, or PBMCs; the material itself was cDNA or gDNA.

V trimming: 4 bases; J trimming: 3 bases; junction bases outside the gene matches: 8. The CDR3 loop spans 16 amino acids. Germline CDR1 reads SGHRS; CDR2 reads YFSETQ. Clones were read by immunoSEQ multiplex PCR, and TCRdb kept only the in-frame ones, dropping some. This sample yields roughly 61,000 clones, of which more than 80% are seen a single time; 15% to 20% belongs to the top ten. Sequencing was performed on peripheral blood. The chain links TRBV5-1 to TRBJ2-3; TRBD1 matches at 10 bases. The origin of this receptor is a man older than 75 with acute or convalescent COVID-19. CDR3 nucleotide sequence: TGCGCCAGCAGCCTTACCCCGGACAGGGGGACAGATACGCAGTATTTT. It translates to CASSLTPDRGTDTQYF.